The entry below gives a single T cell receptor (beta chain) sequence along with its context. Germline V gene data show CDR1 as SGHRS and CDR2 as YFSETQ. Unmatched junction bases numbered 6, after V lost 0 bases and J lost 6 bases. This CDR3 has 16 amino acids. The entry originates in a study of shared clonotypes between healthy human individuals. The assay was immunoSEQ multiplex PCR, and TCRdb's table has in-frame clones only and misses some. The profile shows 2 million to 3 million clones, 80% to 95% of them singletons. This chain links TRBV5-1 with TRBJ2-2, with 9 bases that match TRBD1. The source is a man between 18 and 35 years old in good health. Some clones in this sample may be carry-over from other donors' samples. The sample consisted of naive CD4+ T cells from PBMCs. Subset given: CD45RA+ positively selected. The CDR3 spells CASSLGDRAEAGELFF. The CDR3, as DNA: TGCGCCAGCAGCTTGGGGGACAGGGCGGAGGCCGGGGAGCTGTTTTTT.